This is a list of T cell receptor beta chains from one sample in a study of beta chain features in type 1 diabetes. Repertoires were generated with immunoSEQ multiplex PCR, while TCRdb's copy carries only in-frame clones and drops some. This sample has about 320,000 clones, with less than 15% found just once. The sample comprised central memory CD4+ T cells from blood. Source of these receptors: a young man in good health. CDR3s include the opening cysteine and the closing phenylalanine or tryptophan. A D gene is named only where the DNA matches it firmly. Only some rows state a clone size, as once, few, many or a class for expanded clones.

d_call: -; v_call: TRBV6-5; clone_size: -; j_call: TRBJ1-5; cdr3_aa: CASRDTTGLNQPQHF; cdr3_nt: TGTGCCAGCAGGGACACGACTGGGCTCAATCAGCCCCAGCATTTT
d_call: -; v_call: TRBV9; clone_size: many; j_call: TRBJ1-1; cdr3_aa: CASSGGTRAEGRAFF; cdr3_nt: TGTGCCAGCAGCGGGGGGACTCGGGCCGAGGGACGGGCTTTCTTT
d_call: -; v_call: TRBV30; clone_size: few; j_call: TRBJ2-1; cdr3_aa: CARGREFGEQFF; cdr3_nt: TGTGCCCGGGGGCGGGAGTTTGGTGAGCAGTTCTTC
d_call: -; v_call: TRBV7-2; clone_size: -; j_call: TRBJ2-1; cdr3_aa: CASSIVSGHKTYNEQFF; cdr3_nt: TGTGCCAGCAGCATCGTCAGCGGACACAAGACCTACAATGAGCAGTTCTTC
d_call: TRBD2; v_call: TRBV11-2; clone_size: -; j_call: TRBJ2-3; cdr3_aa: CASSLGSAGGYDTQYF; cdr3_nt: TGTGCCAGCAGCTTAGGGTCGGCGGGGGGGTATGATACGCAGTATTTT
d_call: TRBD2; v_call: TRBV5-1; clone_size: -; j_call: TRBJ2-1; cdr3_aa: CASSLWTSLINEQFF; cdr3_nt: TGCGCCAGCAGCTTGTGGACTAGCCTGATCAATGAGCAGTTCTTC
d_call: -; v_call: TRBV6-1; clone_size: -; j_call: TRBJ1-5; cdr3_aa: CASEFLGQPQHF; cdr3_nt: TGTGCCAGCGAATTTCTGGGTCAGCCCCAGCATTTT
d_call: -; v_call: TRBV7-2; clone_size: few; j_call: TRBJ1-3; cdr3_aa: CASSRTQGSGNTIYF; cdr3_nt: TGTGCCAGCAGCCGTACCCAGGGGTCTGGAAACACCATATATTTT
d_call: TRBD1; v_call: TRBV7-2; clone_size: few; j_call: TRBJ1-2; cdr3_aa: CASSLDRGNYGYTF; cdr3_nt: TGTGCCAGCAGCTTAGACAGGGGAAACTATGGCTACACCTTC
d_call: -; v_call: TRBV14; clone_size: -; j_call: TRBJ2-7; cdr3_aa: CASHLGGKSHEQYF; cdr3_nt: TGTGCCAGCCACCTGGGGGGTAAATCCCACGAGCAGTACTTC
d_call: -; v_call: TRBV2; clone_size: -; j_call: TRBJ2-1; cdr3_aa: CASSGTNNEQFF; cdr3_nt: TGTGCCAGCAGTGGGACTAACAATGAGCAGTTCTTC
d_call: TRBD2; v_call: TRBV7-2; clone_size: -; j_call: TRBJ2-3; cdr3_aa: CASSLGVSGGPDTQYF; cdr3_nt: TGTGCCAGCAGCTTAGGGGTTAGCGGGGGGCCAGATACGCAGTATTTT
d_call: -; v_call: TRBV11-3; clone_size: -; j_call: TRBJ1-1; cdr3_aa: CASSSMGDTEAFF; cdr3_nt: TGTGCCAGCAGCTCGATGGGGGACACTGAAGCTTTCTTT
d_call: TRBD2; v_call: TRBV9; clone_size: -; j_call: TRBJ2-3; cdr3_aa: CASSVAVLAGVTQYF; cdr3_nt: TGTGCCAGCAGCGTAGCTGTACTAGCGGGGGTTACGCAGTATTTT
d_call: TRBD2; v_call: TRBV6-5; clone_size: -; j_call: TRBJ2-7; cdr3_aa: CASNAGGVHEQYF; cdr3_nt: TGTGCCAGCAACGCGGGGGGGGTCCACGAGCAGTACTTC
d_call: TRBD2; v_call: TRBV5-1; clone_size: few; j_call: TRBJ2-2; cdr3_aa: CASSGTSVTGELFF; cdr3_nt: TGCGCCAGCAGCGGGACTAGCGTTACCGGGGAGCTGTTTTTT
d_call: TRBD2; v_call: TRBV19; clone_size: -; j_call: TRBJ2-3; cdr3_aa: CASSPPGLVTDTQYF; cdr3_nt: TGTGCCAGTAGTCCTCCGGGACTAGTAACAGATACGCAGTATTTT
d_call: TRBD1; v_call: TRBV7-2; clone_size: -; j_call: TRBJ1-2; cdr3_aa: CASSYTGGYGYTF; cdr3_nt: TGTGCCAGCAGCTACACAGGGGGGTATGGCTACACCTTC
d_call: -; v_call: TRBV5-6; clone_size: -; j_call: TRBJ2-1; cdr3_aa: CASSLSFEAQFF; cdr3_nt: TGTGCCAGCAGCTTGAGTTTTGAGGCGCAGTTCTTC
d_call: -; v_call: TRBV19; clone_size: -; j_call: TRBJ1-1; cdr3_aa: CASTELLRVTEAFF; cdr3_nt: TGTGCCAGTACAGAACTCCTACGGGTCACTGAAGCTTTCTTT
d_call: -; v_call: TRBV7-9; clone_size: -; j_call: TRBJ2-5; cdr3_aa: CATSGHARETQYF; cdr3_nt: TGTGCCACCAGTGGGCACGCTCGTGAGACCCAGTACTTC
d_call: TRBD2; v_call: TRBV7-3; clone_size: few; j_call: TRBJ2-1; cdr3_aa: CASSRNSGLDEQFF; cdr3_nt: TGTGCCAGCAGTCGGAATAGCGGGCTGGATGAGCAGTTCTTC
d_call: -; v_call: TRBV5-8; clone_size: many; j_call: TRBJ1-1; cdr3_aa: CASSRYGQNTEAFF; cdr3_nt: TGTGCCAGCAGCCGATACGGACAGAACACTGAAGCTTTCTTT
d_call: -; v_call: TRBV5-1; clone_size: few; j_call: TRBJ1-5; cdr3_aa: CASIGNQPQHF; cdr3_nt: TGCGCCAGCATCGGCAATCAGCCCCAGCATTTT
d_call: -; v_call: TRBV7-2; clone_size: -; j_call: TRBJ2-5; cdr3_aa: CASSLVPVSSGTQYF; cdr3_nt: TGTGCCAGCAGCTTAGTACCCGTCTCAAGCGGGACCCAGTACTTC
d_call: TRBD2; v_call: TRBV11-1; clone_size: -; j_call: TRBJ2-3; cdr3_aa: CASSEISSGRDNTDTQYF; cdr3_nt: TGTGCCAGCAGCGAAATTTCTAGCGGGAGAGACAACACAGATACGCAGTATTTT
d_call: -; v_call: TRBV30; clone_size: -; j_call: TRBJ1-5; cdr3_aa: CAWSAGSGHQPQHF; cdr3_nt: TGTGCCTGGAGTGCCGGTTCCGGACATCAGCCCCAGCATTTT
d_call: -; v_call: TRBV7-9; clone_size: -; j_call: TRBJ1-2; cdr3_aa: CASSPDGYYGYTF; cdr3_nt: TGTGCCAGCAGCCCCGACGGATACTATGGCTACACCTTC
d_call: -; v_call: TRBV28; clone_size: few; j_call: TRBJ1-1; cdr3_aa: CAVSNTEAFF; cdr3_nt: TGTGCCGTCTCGAACACTGAAGCTTTCTTT
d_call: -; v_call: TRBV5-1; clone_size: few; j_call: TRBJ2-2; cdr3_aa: CASSPDSALFF; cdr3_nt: TGCGCCAGCAGCCCGGACTCCGCTTTGTTTTTT